This TCR beta chain was recorded in a study of memory CD4+ T cells and cytomegalovirus serostatus. This clone came up a few times. Trimming left V 8 bases short and J 4 bases short, with 15 bases between. CDR1 MNHNY and CDR2 SVGAGI come from the germline V gene (reference sequence). The CDR3 spans 14 residues. Clones were sequenced by immunoSEQ multiplex PCR, and TCRdb holds only the in-frame ones, with some missing. In the table there are about 64,000 clones, approximately 80% of which are singletons. The sort gate was single viable CD3+CD4+CD8-CD45RO+ cells for memory CD4+ T cells. This receptor was identified in an adult in good health and CMV-seronegative. The genes are TRBV6-6 and TRBJ1-5; D uncertain. The sequenced material came from memory CD4+ T cells from blood. The CDR3 coding sequence is TGTGCCAGCGCGATCTCAACGGGGAATCAGCCCCAGCATTTT. Protein product: CASAISTGNQPQHF.